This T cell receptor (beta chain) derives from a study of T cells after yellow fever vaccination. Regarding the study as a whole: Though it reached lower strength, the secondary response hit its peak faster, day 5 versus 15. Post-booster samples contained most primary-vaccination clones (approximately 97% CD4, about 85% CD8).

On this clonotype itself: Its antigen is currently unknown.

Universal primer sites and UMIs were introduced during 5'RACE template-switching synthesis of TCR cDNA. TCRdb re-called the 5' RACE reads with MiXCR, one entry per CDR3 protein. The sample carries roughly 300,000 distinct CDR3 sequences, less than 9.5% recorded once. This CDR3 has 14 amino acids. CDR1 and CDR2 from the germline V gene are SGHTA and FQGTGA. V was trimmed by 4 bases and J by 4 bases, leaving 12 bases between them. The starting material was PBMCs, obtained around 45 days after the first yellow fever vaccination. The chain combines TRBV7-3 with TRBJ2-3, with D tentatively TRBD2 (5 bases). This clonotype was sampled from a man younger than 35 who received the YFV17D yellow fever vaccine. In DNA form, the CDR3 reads TGTGCCAGCAGCTACGATGAGCGGCCAGATACGCAGTATTTT. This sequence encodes CASSYDERPDTQYF. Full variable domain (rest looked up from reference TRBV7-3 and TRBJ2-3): GAGVSQTPSNKVTEKGKYVELRCDPISGHTALYWYRQSLGQGPEFLIYFQGTGAADDSGLPNDRFFAVRPEGSVSTLKIQRTERGDSAVYLCASSYDERPDTQYFGPGTRLTVL.